Listed below are T cell receptor beta chains from one sample, sequenced in a study of blood T cell repertoires in COVID-19. Method: immunoSEQ multiplex PCR; TCRdb's copy keeps in-frame clones and lacks some. This table has 150,000 to 200,000 clones, about 92% appearing once. The sequenced material came from peripheral blood. These receptors all come from a man aged 55 to 70 with active or convalescent COVID-19. Both conserved end residues are part of each CDR3. D genes are given only for firm matches. Only part of the rows carry a size: once, few, many, or a class if the clone is expanded.

j_gene,d_gene,abundance,v_gene,CDR3aa,CDR3nt
TRBJ1-5,.,.,TRBV19,CASSIVGGRGVNQPQHF,TGTGCCAGTAGTATTGTAGGAGGACGGGGGGTCAATCAGCCCCAGCATTTT
TRBJ2-1,TRBD2,.,TRBV5-1,CASSKRESSYNEQFF,TGCGCCAGCAGTAAGCGGGAGAGCTCCTACAATGAGCAGTTCTTC
TRBJ2-1,.,.,TRBV13,CASSLGGRGPYNEQFF,TGTGCCAGCAGCTTAGGGGGCAGGGGCCCCTACAATGAGCAGTTCTTC
TRBJ2-3,TRBD2,.,TRBV6-1,CASSEILAGGTDTQYF,TGTGCCAGCAGTGAAATTCTAGCGGGGGGAACAGATACGCAGTATTTT
TRBJ1-1,.,.,TRBV24-1,CATSGPGIAEAFF,TGTGCCACCAGTGGACCAGGGATCGCTGAAGCTTTCTTT
TRBJ1-2,TRBD1,.,TRBV9,CASSLGQGSGYTF,TGTGCCAGCAGCTTGGGACAGGGTAGTGGCTACACCTTC
TRBJ2-1,TRBD2,.,TRBV6-2/TRBV6-3,CASSYSVAGSYEQFF,TGTGCCAGCAGTTACTCGGTAGCGGGGTCGTATGAGCAGTTCTTC
TRBJ1-1,.,.,TRBV6-6,CASSYSYGDTEAFF,TGTGCCAGCAGTTACTCTTACGGGGACACTGAAGCTTTCTTT
TRBJ1-1,TRBD1,.,TRBV11-2,CASSLTGLDTEAFF,TGTGCCAGCAGCTTGACAGGGTTGGACACTGAAGCTTTCTTT
TRBJ2-5,TRBD2,.,TRBV19,CASSIRTSGIETQYF,TGTGCCAGTAGTATCAGGACTAGCGGGATCGAGACCCAGTACTTC
TRBJ1-5,.,.,TRBV10-3,CAISGQENQPQHF,TGTGCCATCAGTGGACAGGAGAATCAGCCCCAGCATTTT
TRBJ1-1,.,.,TRBV30,CAWRGRGKGTEAFF,TGTGCCTGGAGGGGAAGGGGCAAGGGCACTGAAGCTTTCTTT
TRBJ1-5,.,.,TRBV3-1/TRBV3-2,CASSHRDSNQPQHF,TGTGCCAGCAGCCACCGGGATAGCAATCAGCCCCAGCATTTT
TRBJ1-2,TRBD1,.,TRBV5-1,CASSFGQALNYGYTF,TGCGCCAGCAGCTTCGGACAGGCCCTGAACTATGGCTACACCTTC
TRBJ1-1,.,.,TRBV14,CASSRVNTEAFF,TGTGCCAGCAGCCGAGTCAACACTGAAGCTTTCTTT
TRBJ2-7,.,.,TRBV7-8,CASSLETSTYEQYF,TGTGCCAGCAGCTTAGAGACAAGCACGTACGAGCAGTACTTC
TRBJ1-2,TRBD1,.,TRBV18,CASSPGQDHGYTF,TGTGCCAGCTCACCCGGACAGGACCATGGCTACACCTTC
TRBJ2-7,TRBD2,.,TRBV7-2,CASSRHSTSGIDREQYF,TGTGCCAGCAGCAGACACTCGACTAGCGGGATCGATCGCGAGCAGTACTTC
TRBJ2-1,.,.,TRBV3-1/TRBV3-2,CASSISGSVGNEQFF,TGTGCCAGCAGCATAAGCGGTAGCGTTGGCAATGAGCAGTTCTTC
TRBJ2-5,.,.,TRBV7-8,CASSFGTPETQYF,TGTGCCAGCAGCTTCGGGACTCCCGAAACCCAGTACTTC
TRBJ1-5,.,.,TRBV27,CASSLIQGLSQHF,TGTGCCAGCAGCCTAATCCAGGGACTGTCCCAGCATTTT
TRBJ2-1,.,once,TRBV29-1,CSVDRAILYNEQFF,TGCAGCGTTGATCGAGCTATCCTATACAATGAGCAGTTCTTC
TRBJ2-1,.,.,TRBV7-2,CASSLVAGSSYNEQFF,TGTGCCAGCAGCTTAGTGGCGGGGAGCTCCTACAATGAGCAGTTCTTC
TRBJ2-3,.,.,TRBV20-1,CSASSGVGTDTQYF,TGCAGTGCTAGTTCAGGGGTAGGCACAGATACGCAGTATTTT